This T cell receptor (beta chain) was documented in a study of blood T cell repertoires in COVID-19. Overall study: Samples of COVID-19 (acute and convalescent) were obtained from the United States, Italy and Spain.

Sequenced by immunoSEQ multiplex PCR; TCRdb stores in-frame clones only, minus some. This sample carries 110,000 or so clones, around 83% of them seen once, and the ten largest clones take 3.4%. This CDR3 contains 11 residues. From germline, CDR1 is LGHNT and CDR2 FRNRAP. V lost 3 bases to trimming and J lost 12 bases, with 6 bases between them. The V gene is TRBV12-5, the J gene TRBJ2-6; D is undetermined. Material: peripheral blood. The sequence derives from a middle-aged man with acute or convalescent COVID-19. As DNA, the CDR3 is TGTGCTAGTGGTTTCGGTCGCGTCCTGACTTTC. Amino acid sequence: CASGFGRVLTF.